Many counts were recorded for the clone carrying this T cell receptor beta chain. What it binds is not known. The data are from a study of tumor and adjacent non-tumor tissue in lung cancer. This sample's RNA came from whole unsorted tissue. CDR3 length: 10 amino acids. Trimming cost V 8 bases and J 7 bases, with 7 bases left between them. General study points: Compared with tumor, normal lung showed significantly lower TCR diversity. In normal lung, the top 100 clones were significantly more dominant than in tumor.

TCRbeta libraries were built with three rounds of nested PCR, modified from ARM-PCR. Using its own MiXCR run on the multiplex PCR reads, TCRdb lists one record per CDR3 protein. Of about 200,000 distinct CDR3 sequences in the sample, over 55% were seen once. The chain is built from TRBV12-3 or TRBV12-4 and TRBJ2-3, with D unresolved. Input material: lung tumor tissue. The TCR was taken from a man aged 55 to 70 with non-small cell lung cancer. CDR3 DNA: TGTGCCAGCTCCGGTAATACGCAGTATTTT. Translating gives CASSGNTQYF.